Included here is one T cell receptor (beta chain) sequence, with context. The data are from a study of Tregs in tolerant kidney transplant recipients. TCRdb's copy holds only in-frame clones and misses some; the assay was immunoSEQ multiplex PCR. The sample yields tens of thousands of clones, 65% to 85% seen once. Trimming took off 4 bases at V and 1 base at J, with 8 bases between the two ends. The germline gives CDR1 SGHDT, CDR2 YYEEEE. CDR3 length equals 13 residues. Sequencing was done on a sample of CD4+ T cells from blood. This sequence was found in a human donor in good health. The chain combines TRBV5-6 with TRBJ1-1, with D possibly matching TRBD1 (5 bases). The CDR3 is CASSIGQNTEAFF. CDR3 coding DNA: TGTGCCAGCAGCATAGGACAGAACACTGAAGCTTTCTTT.